A single sample gave rise to the 9 T cell receptor beta chains below, sequenced in a study of shared clonotypes between healthy human individuals. Clones were sequenced by immunoSEQ multiplex PCR, and TCRdb holds only the in-frame ones, with some missing. The sample lists around 510,000 clones, 95% to 97% occurring once. Sequencing was carried out using naive CD4+ T cells sorted from blood. Subset indicated: CD45RA+ positively selected. The receptors originated from a woman aged 25 to 39 in good health.

The genes are TRBV6-1 and TRBJ1-1, with D unclear. The CDR3 covers 12 residues. Germline values: CDR1 MNHNS, CDR2 SASEGT. The V end was cut by 2 bases, the J end by 10 bases, with 11 bases between. The CDR3 DNA reads TGTGCCAGCAGTGAATTTGGGGTAGTAGCTTTCTTT. Protein product: CASSEFGVVAFF.

CDR3 sequence reads: CASSTGQSYEQYF. The CDR3 DNA is TGTGCCAGCAGCACGGGACAGAGCTACGAGCAGTACTTC. The J gene is TRBJ2-7, the V gene TRBV7-2; 7 bases are shared with TRBD1. From germline, CDR1 is SGHTA and CDR2 FQGNSA. V was pared by 5 bases and J by 3 bases, with 4 bases of the junction left unmatched. The length of the CDR3 is 13 residues.

V gene TRBV14 combines with J gene TRBJ2-7, with 11 bases lining up with TRBD1. The V and J ends lost 1 base and 4 bases, in that order; junction bases with no gene match: 6. Germline V gene sequence: CDR1 SGHDN, CDR2 FVKESK. The CDR3 contains 16 residues. DNA for the CDR3: TGTGCCAGCAGCCAAGGGACAGGGGGCCGGGGTTACGAGCAGTACTTC. Translation: CASSQGTGGRGYEQYF. The whole variable domain, filled in from reference TRBV14 and TRBJ2-7, reads EAGVTQFPSHSVIEKGQTVTLRCDPISGHDNLYWYRRVMGKEIKFLLHFVKESKQDESGMPNNRFLAERTGGTYSTLKVQPAELEDSGVYFCASSQGTGGRGYEQYFGPGTRLTVT.

The gene calls are TRBV9 and TRBJ1-5, with D maybe TRBD1 (5 bases). The ends were cut back, 2 bases at V and 1 base at J, with 10 bases in the middle. CDR1 is SGDLS and CDR2 is YYNGEE in the germline V gene. The CDR3 loop spans 15 amino acids. CDR3 in amino acids: CASSVTGLSNQPQHF. The CDR3 DNA is TGTGCCAGCAGCGTCACAGGTCTGAGCAATCAGCCCCAGCATTTT.

This chain connects TRBV27 to TRBJ2-3; 9 bases agree with TRBD2. The CDR3 has 15 residues. Germline V lookup: CDR1 MNHEY, CDR2 SMNVEV (reference sequence). V lost 8 bases to trimming and J lost 7 bases; unmatched junction nucleotides: 13. The CDR3: CASEGERGDGYTQYF. The CDR3, as DNA: TGTGCCAGCGAGGGGGAGCGGGGGGACGGATATACGCAGTATTTT.

J is TRBJ1-1 and V is TRBV6-5; 8 bases are a match to TRBD1. The V and J ends lost 2 bases and 4 bases, in that order; junction bases with no gene match: 6. CDR3 size: 15 residues. Germline V gene data show CDR1 as MNHEY and CDR2 as SVGAGI. The CDR3 DNA follows: TGTGCCAGCAGTTACGTTCAGGGGGCTTTCACTGAAGCTTTCTTT. Amino acid sequence: CASSYVQGAFTEAFF.

The chain is built from TRBV19 and TRBJ2-1; 13 bases are a match to TRBD2. Losses at the gene ends were 5 bases for V and 0 bases for J; bases not matched to a gene: 10. Germline assignment: CDR1 LNHDA and CDR2 SQIVND (reference sequence). The CDR3 sequence is 19 residues long. In DNA form, the CDR3 reads TGTGCCAGTAGTCCCCTGGGACTAGCGGGACCCAGCTCCTACAATGAGCAGTTCTTC. Its protein product is CASSPLGLAGPSSYNEQFF.

The chain employs TRBV28 and TRBJ1-4; TRBD1 is a possible D gene (5 bases). V was pared by 2 bases and J by 4 bases, with 17 bases between. Germline lookup yields CDR1 MDHEN and CDR2 SYDVKM. This CDR3 is 17 amino acids long. The CDR3 DNA follows: TGTGCCAGCAGTTTAAGCGGGGCAGGGTTCTATAATGAAAAACTGTTTTTT. Amino acid sequence: CASSLSGAGFYNEKLFF.

The chain is built from TRBV5-1 and TRBJ1-2; the D is unclear. The germline V gene encodes CDR1 SGHRS and CDR2 YFSETQ. This CDR3 is built from 14 residues. V was shortened by 0 bases and J by 2 bases, with 8 bases between the two germline ends. CDR3 residues: CASSLVQLNYGYTF. The CDR3 region has the DNA TGCGCCAGCAGCTTGGTTCAGCTCAACTATGGCTACACCTTC.